Shown below are 7 T cell receptor beta chains from a single sample sequenced in a study of blood T cells in healthy people across ages. Primed by a sample-barcoded 5' primer and a J-beta primer mix, a second PCR proceeded for 7 to 11 cycles. TCRdb called the 5' RACE reads again in MiXCR, with one record for every CDR3 protein. The sample includes 920,000 or so distinct CDR3 sequences, under 45% seen only once; the top ten take 15% to 20%. The sequenced material came from blood. The receptors come from a woman aged 60-75 years in good health.

This clonotype appeared once. The chain couples TRBV20-1 to TRBJ1-1, with 7 bases matching TRBD1. This CDR3 contains 15 residues. Germline V lookup: CDR1 DFQATT, CDR2 SNEGSKA (reference sequence). V lost 0 bases, J lost 0 bases, and 4 bases stayed unmatched. CDR3 coding DNA: TGCAGTGCTAGAGATCTAGACAGGGTGAACACTGAAGCTTTCTTT. The encoded protein is CSARDLDRVNTEAFF.

The CDR3 DNA sequence: TGTGCCAGCCAGGGACAGAACACAGATACGCAGTATTTT. Its protein product is CASQGQNTDTQYF. The V and J genes are TRBV3-1 and TRBJ2-3; 7 bases agree with TRBD1. Germline CDR1 LGHDT, CDR2 YNNKEL (reference sequence). The junction had 4 bases not matched to a gene; V was cut back by 8 bases and J by 2 bases. The CDR3 sequence is 13 residues long.

This clonotype was found a few times. This chain joins TRBV6-5 and TRBJ1-4; possibly TRBD1 for D (5 bases). CDR1 and CDR2 (germline): MNHEY, SVGAGI. Between the trimmed V and J ends, which lost 5 bases and 3 bases, there was a span of 10 bases. The CDR3 contains 14 residues. CDR3 DNA: TGTGCCAGCAGTCAGGGATCCCCTAATGAAAAACTGTTTTTT. Protein product: CASSQGSPNEKLFF.

This clonotype was observed a handful of times. This sequence joins TRBV3-1 and TRBJ2-7; D is perhaps TRBD1 (6 bases). Trimming stripped 2 bases from V and 6 bases from J, with 14 bases between. Germline CDR1 is LGHDT and CDR2 is YNNKEL (reference sequence). This CDR3 region has 14 residues. CDR3 DNA: TGTGCCAGCAGCCAATACAGGGTTGCGGGCGAGCAGTACTTC. This gives the protein CASSQYRVAGEQYF.

The chain employs TRBV7-2 and TRBJ2-7; 8 bases line up with TRBD2. This CDR3 has 15 residues. The germline V gene has CDR1 SGHTA and CDR2 FQGNSA. The V gene end was trimmed by 6 bases and the J gene end by 4 bases; junction bases not matched to a gene: 11. The CDR3 DNA sequence: TGTGCCAGCAGACAAACAGCGGGAGTTGGTTACGAGCAGTACTTC. As protein: CASRQTAGVGYEQYF.

The gene calls are TRBV12-3 or TRBV12-4 and TRBJ1-2, with 9 bases fitting TRBD1. This CDR3 is built from 12 residues. After removal of 8 bases from V and 7 bases from J, the junction contained 5 bases not matched to a gene. CDR3 in DNA: TGTGCCAGCGGGGGGACAGGGCCTGGCTACACCTTC. Residues: CASGGTGPGYTF.

V is TRBV6-1 and J is TRBJ2-4; 10 bases fit TRBD2. CDR3 length: 15 amino acids. The V segment lost 4 bases and the J segment 13 bases; nucleotides outside the gene matches: 13. Germline V CDR1 and CDR2: MNHNS, SASEGT. The chain's CDR3 is CASSAPASGSCEQYF. DNA of the CDR3: TGTGCCAGCAGTGCCCCTGCTAGCGGGAGTTGTGAGCAGTACTTC.